The subject of this entry is one T cell receptor beta chain. Its cognate antigen is unknown. Measured with immunoSEQ multiplex PCR; TCRdb has only the in-frame clones, and not every one. The table has about 59,000 clones, roughly four fifths seen once. The germline V gene encodes CDR1 SGHTA and CDR2 FQGTGA. The V end was cut by 2 bases, the J end by 3 bases, with 5 bases between. The length of the CDR3 is 13 residues. This entry is derived from a study of OX40 agonist ivuxolimab in advanced cancers. Notes on the study in general: Antigen specificity was not determined for the expanded peripheral T cells.

The chain carries TRBV7-3 and TRBJ2-4; no definite D call. The source is an adult with an advanced solid tumor such as melanoma, head and neck, liver or kidney cancer. Sequencing was performed on CD4+ or CD8+ T cells sorted from blood, taken in a trial of the OX40 agonist ivuxolimab. CDR3 in DNA: TGTGCCAGCAGCTTAGGGATCAAAAACATTCAGTACTTC. Its protein is CASSLGIKNIQYF. Using reference TRBV7-3 and TRBJ2-4 for the parts outside the CDR3, the full variable domain is GAGVSQTPSNKVTEKGKYVELRCDPISGHTALYWYRQSLGQGPEFLIYFQGTGAADDSGLPNDRFFAVRPEGSVSTLKIQRTERGDSAVYLCASSLGIKNIQYFGAGTRLSVL.